This TCR beta chain was sequenced in a study of blood T cells in healthy people across ages. Study results and caveats: Unsorted PBMC material precluded a definitive naive versus antigen-experienced comparison.

A second about 7 to 12 cycle PCR used barcoded and J-beta primers. One entry per CDR3 protein, called by TCRdb with MiXCR from the 5' RACE reads. The sample contains more than 550,000 distinct CDR3 sequences, roughly 20% of which appear only once. Only a few counts were recorded for this clonotype. The antigen is undetermined. The specimen was blood. The TCR originated in a man aged 70 or older in good health.

The CDR3 loop reads CASSLVKNIQYF. The CDR3 DNA reads TGTGCCAGCAGTTTAGTAAAAAACATTCAGTACTTC. This chain links TRBV28 with TRBJ2-4; D call uncertain. The CDR3 is made up of 12 amino acids. Germline CDR1 MDHEN, CDR2 SYDVKM. Trimming removed 2 bases at V and 4 bases at J, with 3 bases between.